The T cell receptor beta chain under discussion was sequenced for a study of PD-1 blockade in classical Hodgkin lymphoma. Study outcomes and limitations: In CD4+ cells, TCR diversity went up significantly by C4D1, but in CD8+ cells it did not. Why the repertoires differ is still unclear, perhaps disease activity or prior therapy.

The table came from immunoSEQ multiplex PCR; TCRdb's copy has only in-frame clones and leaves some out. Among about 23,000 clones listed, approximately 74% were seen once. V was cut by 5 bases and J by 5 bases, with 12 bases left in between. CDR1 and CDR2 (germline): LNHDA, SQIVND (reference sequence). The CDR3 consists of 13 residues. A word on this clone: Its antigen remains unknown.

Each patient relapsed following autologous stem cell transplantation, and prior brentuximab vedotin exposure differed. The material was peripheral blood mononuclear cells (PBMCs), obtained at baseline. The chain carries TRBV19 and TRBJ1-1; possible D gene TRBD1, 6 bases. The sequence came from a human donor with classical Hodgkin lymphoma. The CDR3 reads CASSYQGLTEAFF. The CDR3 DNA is TGTGCCAGTAGTTATCAGGGGTTGACTGAAGCTTTCTTT.